The 19 T cell receptor beta chains given below trace back to one sample, sequenced in a study of blood T cell repertoires in COVID-19. Data came from immunoSEQ multiplex PCR; TCRdb stores just in-frame clones and leaves some out. The profile shows 350,000 to 450,000 clones, approximately 91% of them singletons. The sequenced material came from peripheral blood. These receptors originate from a woman aged 35 to 49 with COVID-19, enrolled during active disease.

The chain employs TRBV4-1 and TRBJ1-1; D is possibly TRBD1 (5 bases). V was trimmed by 5 bases and J by 5 bases, leaving 15 bases between them. CDR1 is MGHRA, CDR2 YSYEKL, per germline. The CDR3 has 14 residues. The CDR3 here is CASSSLRGWTEAFF. The CDR3 bases are TGCGCCAGCAGCTCCCTGCGGGGCTGGACTGAAGCTTTCTTT.

The V call is TRBV4-1, the J call TRBJ1-2; D is ambiguous. CDR3 length equals 15 residues. Trimming shortened V by 0 bases and J by 7 bases, and 15 bases separated the two germline ends. Germline loops: CDR1 MGHRA, CDR2 YSYEKL. The CDR3 sequence: CASSQELVYGSGYTF. DNA of the CDR3: TGCGCCAGCAGCCAAGAATTGGTGTACGGGAGTGGCTACACCTTC.

The chain joins TRBV6-1 to TRBJ2-1, with TRBD2 as a possible D gene (5 bases). This CDR3 contains 14 residues. V shed 2 bases and J shed 7 bases, with 12 bases lying between them. Germline V gives CDR1 MNHNS, CDR2 SASEGT. CDR3 nucleotide sequence: TGTGCCAGCAGTGAACCGGACTTGAGGAATGAGCAGTTCTTC. It yields the protein CASSEPDLRNEQFF.

The V call is TRBV19, the J call TRBJ2-7, with 7 nucleotides matching TRBD1. The length of the CDR3 is 15 residues. CDR1 is LNHDA and CDR2 is SQIVND in the germline V gene (reference sequence). The V gene end was trimmed by 4 bases and the J gene end by 4 bases; junction bases not matched to a gene: 10. In DNA form, the CDR3 reads TGTGCCAGTAGTAGAAGAGCAGGGACAGAATACGAGCAGTACTTC. Residues: CASSRRAGTEYEQYF.

The chain carries TRBV5-6 and TRBJ1-1; 8 bases match TRBD1. With 3 bases clipped from V and 8 bases from J, the junction kept 6 bases outside the gene matches. Germline V CDR1 and CDR2: SGHDT, YYEEEE. This CDR3 contains 13 residues. CDR3 sequence reads: CASSSAGTGEAFF. CDR3 nucleotide sequence: TGTGCCAGCAGCTCGGCCGGGACAGGCGAAGCTTTCTTT.

The chain couples TRBV15 to TRBJ2-1; 10 nucleotides agree with TRBD1. The CDR3 covers 19 residues. Germline V gives CDR1 LNHNV, CDR2 YYDKDF (reference sequence). V was pared by 0 bases and J by 5 bases, with 13 bases of the junction left unmatched. In DNA form, the CDR3 reads TGTGCCACCAGCAGAGATCCACCCCTGACAGGGGGCTGGAACAATGAGCAGTTCTTC. Protein sequence: CATSRDPPLTGGWNNEQFF.

V usage is TRBV18 and J usage is TRBJ1-6; the D gene is possibly TRBD1 (5 bases). Between the trimmed V and J ends, which lost 4 bases and 8 bases, there was a span of 9 bases. The germline gives CDR1 KGHSH, CDR2 LQKENI. The length of the CDR3 is 13 residues. CDR3 amino acids: CASSLLGDSPLHF. DNA of the CDR3: TGTGCCAGCTCACTTTTAGGGGATTCACCCCTCCACTTT.

This chain connects TRBV28 to TRBJ1-2; TRBD1 matches at 8 bases. With 3 bases clipped from V and 7 bases from J, the junction kept 16 bases outside the gene matches. The germline CDR1 and CDR2 sequences are MDHEN and SYDVKM. The CDR3 covers 17 residues. CDR3 nucleotide sequence: TGTGCCAGCAGTTTGGAGACGACAGGGGCCCTAGGGAGTGGCTACACCTTC. This translates into CASSLETTGALGSGYTF.

V gene TRBV15 combines with J gene TRBJ2-1, with 8 nucleotides matching TRBD2. Germline V gene sequence: CDR1 LNHNV, CDR2 YYDKDF (reference sequence). Trimming removed 7 bases from V and 1 base from J; junction bases left unmatched: 3. The CDR3 has 14 residues. The CDR3 region has the DNA TGTGCCACCACTGTAGCGGGATCCTACAATGAGCAGTTCTTC. Protein sequence: CATTVAGSYNEQFF.

This sequence joins TRBV6-4 and TRBJ2-1; the match to TRBD2 covers 10 bases. The CDR3 spans 14 residues. The junction had 0 bases not matched to a gene; V was cut back by 3 bases and J by 4 bases. Germline loops: CDR1 MRHNA, CDR2 SNTAGT. The CDR3 sequence: CASSELAGYNEQFF. As DNA, the CDR3 is TGTGCCAGCAGTGAACTAGCGGGATACAATGAGCAGTTCTTC.

J is TRBJ1-1 and V is TRBV6-5, with D possibly being TRBD1 (5 bases). The V end was cut by 8 bases, the J end by 5 bases, with 21 bases between. The length of the CDR3 is 15 residues. The germline gives CDR1 MNHEY, CDR2 SVGAGI. As DNA, the CDR3 is TGTGCCAGCCTTTACGGGGGGTCGGAGGGGACTGAAGCTTTCTTT. Its translation is CASLYGGSEGTEAFF.

The chain uses TRBV19 and TRBJ2-3; 11 bases align to TRBD2. Per the germline V gene, CDR1 is LNHDA and CDR2 is SQIVND (reference sequence). The CDR3 loop spans 15 amino acids. J was trimmed by 8 bases and V by 7 bases; bases with no gene match: 11. The CDR3 protein is CASTLGLADFGTQYF. CDR3 DNA sequence: TGTGCCAGTACCCTGGGACTAGCGGACTTCGGTACGCAGTATTTT.

This chain uses TRBV27 with TRBJ2-7; the D is unclear. The CDR3 loop spans 13 amino acids. In germline, CDR1 is MNHEY, CDR2 SMNVEV (reference sequence). Deletions cut 6 bases from V and 4 bases from J, with 13 bases between. The CDR3 sequence is CASSKGAAYEQYF. In DNA, the CDR3 is TGTGCCAGCAGCAAAGGAGCCGCTTACGAGCAGTACTTC.

V is TRBV19 and J is TRBJ1-5; TRBD1 agrees at 12 bases. J gave up 6 bases and V 7 bases, and 7 bases lay outside the gene matches. CDR3 length equals 15 residues. The germline gives CDR1 LNHDA, CDR2 SQIVND (reference sequence). The CDR3 sequence is CASTPGTGGAQPQHF. The CDR3 nucleotides read TGTGCCAGTACCCCGGGGACAGGGGGCGCTCAGCCCCAGCATTTT. Supplemented by reference TRBV19 and TRBJ1-5, the full variable domain reads DGGITQSPKYLFRKEGQNVTLSCEQNLNHDAMYWYRQDPGQGLRLIYYSQIVNDFQKGDIAEGYSVSREKKESFPLTVTSAQKNPTAFYLCASTPGTGGAQPQHFGDGTRLSIL.

The genes are TRBV4-3 and TRBJ2-1, with TRBD2 matching over 12 bases. J gave up 8 bases and V 4 bases, and 9 bases lay outside the gene matches. Germline V gene data show CDR1 as LGHNA and CDR2 as YSLEER. This CDR3 region has 16 residues. The CDR3 protein is CASSLSRTSGIDEQFF. CDR3 nucleotides: TGCGCCAGCAGCCTGTCGCGGACTAGCGGGATTGATGAGCAGTTCTTC.

The chain carries TRBV18 and TRBJ2-6; weak D call: TRBD2 (5 bases). The germline V and J ends were trimmed by 3 bases and 0 bases, with 9 bases remaining between them. This CDR3 is 16 amino acids long. The V gene's germline CDR1 is KGHSH and CDR2 LQKENI. Here the CDR3 reads CASSPFGSSGANVLTF. For the CDR3, the DNA is TGTGCCAGCTCACCGTTTGGGAGCTCTGGGGCCAACGTCCTGACTTTC.

This clone has a single count. V is TRBV7-2 and J is TRBJ2-7; 9 positions match TRBD1. From germline, CDR1 is SGHTA and CDR2 FQGNSA. Trimming cost V 3 bases and J 4 bases; bases outside gene matches: 4. This CDR3 has 14 amino acids. The CDR3 reads CASSFDGTGYEQYF. CDR3 coding DNA: TGTGCCAGCAGCTTTGACGGGACAGGGTACGAGCAGTACTTC.

V gene TRBV9 combines with J gene TRBJ2-2; TRBD2 matches 9 bases. Germline assignment: CDR1 SGDLS and CDR2 YYNGEE. This CDR3 is 15 amino acids long. The V and J ends lost 4 bases and 5 bases, in that order; junction bases with no gene match: 6. The DNA for the CDR3 is TGTGCCAGCAGCTTAGCGGGAGCGGGTACCGGGGAGCTGTTTTTT. Amino acids: CASSLAGAGTGELFF.

The chain couples TRBV4-3 to TRBJ1-2; D unclear. There are 15 residues in the CDR3. Per germline, CDR1 LGHNA and CDR2 YSLEER. V was trimmed by 1 base and J by 3 bases, leaving 12 bases between them. CDR3 residues: CASSQGPAGDYGYTF. In nucleotides, the CDR3 is TGCGCCAGCAGCCAAGGACCGGCGGGCGACTATGGCTACACCTTC.